The 30 T cell receptor beta chains below come from one sample, sequenced in a study of T cell changes during pregnancy in multiple sclerosis (dated by TCRdb to about 2019). Libraries were made using the immunoSEQ multiplex PCR assay. This immuneACCESS table, as held by TCRdb, lists in-frame sequences with V and J called but not all clones. Of the missing ones, under half trace to an unresolved V gene in checked studies; the others have no known cause. Counted in this sample were approximately 63,000 clones; about 93% of them appeared once. About 2.5% of the sample is in the top ten clones. The specimen was CD8+ T cells from peripheral blood mononuclear cells, collected in the third trimester of pregnancy. Receptors originate from a female donor with multiple sclerosis, enrolled in a pregnancy study.

This clone has a single count. The rearrangement links TRBV5-1 to TRBJ2-6, with 8 bases that match TRBD1. CDR3 size: 20 residues. The V gene's germline CDR1 is SGHRS and CDR2 YFSETQ. V gave up 4 bases and J gave up 2 bases; unmatched junction bases: 17. CDR3 protein: CASSASWTGPPGAGANVLTF. The CDR3 nucleotides are TGCGCCAGCAGCGCCTCATGGACAGGGCCCCCAGGGGCTGGGGCCAACGTCCTGACTTTC.

The V call is TRBV21-1, the J call TRBJ2-7; the table names TRBD1, a call not compared with the DNA. TRBV21-1 corresponds to a pseudogene. This CDR3 contains 15 residues. The CDR3 region is CASSKKTGSSYEQYF. CDR3 coding DNA: TGTGCCAGCAGCAAAAAGACAGGGAGCTCCTACGAGCAGTACTTC.

Only one count was recorded for this clone. The chain links TRBV7-9 to TRBJ2-7; TRBD2 agrees at 12 bases. Germline V lookup: CDR1 SEHNR, CDR2 FQNEAQ (reference sequence). Trimming removed 5 bases from V and 2 bases from J; junction bases left unmatched: 10. The CDR3 sequence is 17 residues long. CDR3 nucleotide sequence: TGTGCCAGCAGCCCTGTGACTAGCGGGAGATTGACCTACGAGCAGTACTTC. It is translated as CASSPVTSGRLTYEQYF.

The genes are TRBV7-8 and TRBJ1-1; D might be TRBD1 (6 bases). Between the trimmed V and J ends, which lost 4 bases and 4 bases, there was a span of 10 bases. CDR1 is SGHVS, CDR2 FQNEAQ, per germline. This CDR3 has 13 amino acids. The CDR3, as DNA: TGTGCCAGCAGCTCGACAGGAGCCACTGAAGCTTTCTTT. Residues: CASSSTGATEAFF.

The J gene is TRBJ1-2, the V gene TRBV7-9, with 12 bases fitting TRBD1. J gave up 2 bases and V 5 bases, and 3 bases lay outside the gene matches. This CDR3 has 15 amino acids. Looked up from germline, CDR1 is SEHNR and CDR2 is FQNEAQ (reference sequence). CDR3 protein: CASSLGTGGNYGYTF. CDR3 DNA sequence: TGTGCCAGCAGCCTAGGGACAGGGGGCAACTATGGCTACACCTTC.

The chain combines TRBV28 with TRBJ1-3, with TRBD1 identical over 9 bases. The CDR3 length is 14 residues. With 3 bases clipped from V and 7 bases from J, the junction kept 4 bases outside the gene matches. CDR1 and CDR2 (germline): MDHEN, SYDVKM. The CDR3 DNA reads as TGTGCCAGCAGTTTGTGGACAGGGGCCAACACCATATATTTT. This sequence encodes CASSLWTGANTIYF.

The gene calls are TRBV19 and TRBJ2-7; 8 nucleotides match TRBD2. Germline trimming cut 1 base from V and 6 bases from J; bases unmatched to any gene: 8. Germline assignment: CDR1 LNHDA and CDR2 SQIVND (reference sequence). CDR3 size: 15 residues. The CDR3 region has the DNA TGTGCCAGTAGTATAGTATTAGCGGGATCTGCCGAGCAGTACTTC. This gives the protein CASSIVLAGSAEQYF.

This clone came up once. The chain has TRBV19 and TRBJ2-1, with D unresolved. The CDR3 loop spans 16 amino acids. Per germline, CDR1 LNHDA and CDR2 SQIVND (reference sequence). V was cut by 1 base and J by 7 bases, with 17 bases left in between. CDR3 DNA sequence: TGTGCCAGTAGTATAGTCGGTTCTTCAGGTGGGAATGAGCAGTTCTTC. It specifies CASSIVGSSGGNEQFF.

This clone was observed once. The chain combines TRBV6-5 with TRBJ2-3, with D perhaps matching TRBD2 (6 bases). Germline CDR1 reads MNHEY; CDR2 reads SVGAGI. The CDR3 extends over 15 amino acids. Trimming took 0 bases from V and 5 from J, leaving 12 bases between them. In DNA form, the CDR3 reads TGTGCCAGCAGTTACTCGACGGGAGCGGTAGATACGCAGTATTTT. This sequence encodes CASSYSTGAVDTQYF.

The chain carries TRBV10-2 and TRBJ2-5, with TRBD1 identical over 9 bases. Germline values: CDR1 WSHSY, CDR2 SAAADI. V gave up 6 bases and J gave up 0 bases; unmatched junction bases: 17. The CDR3 sequence is 19 residues long. The CDR3 nucleotides are TGCGCCAGCAGCGTCTCGACAGGGGGGGATAGCGGGTACCAAGAGACCCAGTACTTC. This sequence encodes CASSVSTGGDSGYQETQYF.

The rearrangement uses TRBV2 and TRBJ2-7, with TRBD1 as a possible D gene (6 bases). V lost 7 bases to trimming and J lost 2 bases, with 12 bases between them. Germline CDR1 is SNHLY and CDR2 is FYNNEI. The length of the CDR3 is 13 residues. CDR3 in DNA: TGTGCCAGCACCAGACAGGCTCCCTACGAGCAGTACTTC. It yields the protein CASTRQAPYEQYF.

The CDR3: CASGGQGADGYTF. The DNA for the CDR3 is TGTGCCAGCGGGGGACAGGGGGCTGATGGCTACACCTTC. The chain couples TRBV2 to TRBJ1-2, with TRBD1 matching 12 bases. This CDR3 region has 13 residues. The ends lost 8 bases at V and 6 bases at J; junction bases unmatched: 4. CDR1 is SNHLY and CDR2 is FYNNEI in the germline V gene.

This clone turned up a few times. The chain couples TRBV4-1 to TRBJ1-1; D remains unclear. CDR3 length: 15 residues. V shed 0 bases and J shed 0 bases, with 8 bases lying between them. In germline, CDR1 is MGHRA, CDR2 YSYEKL. CDR3: CASSQEHILNTEAFF. The CDR3 DNA reads TGCGCCAGCAGCCAAGAGCACATCCTGAACACTGAAGCTTTCTTT.

The chain employs TRBV2 and TRBJ2-1; D is perhaps TRBD1 (5 bases). The germline gives CDR1 SNHLY, CDR2 FYNNEI. V lost 1 base and J lost 9, with 10 bases in between. The CDR3 is 13 residues long. The CDR3 is CASSEEGLGEQFF. In DNA, the CDR3 is TGTGCCAGCAGTGAAGAGGGGCTGGGTGAGCAGTTCTTC.

This chain uses TRBV11-1 with TRBJ1-2; possible D gene TRBD1, 5 bases. Trimming pared 5 bases from V and 4 bases from J, leaving 14 bases between. The germline V gene encodes CDR1 SGHAT and CDR2 FQDESV (reference sequence). The CDR3 is 14 residues long. The chain's CDR3 is CASSRPDSLYGYTF. CDR3 nucleotides: TGTGCCAGCAGCCGCCCCGACAGCCTCTATGGCTACACCTTC.

The chain links TRBV2 to TRBJ2-7; TRBD1 matches at 12 bases. The CDR3 extends over 14 amino acids. The germline CDR1 and CDR2 sequences are SNHLY and FYNNEI. The ends lost 4 bases at V and 6 bases at J; junction bases unmatched: 4. In nucleotides, the CDR3 is TGTGCCAGCAGTGGGGGACAGGGGGCCGTCGAGCAGTACTTC. Protein product: CASSGGQGAVEQYF.

Only one count was recorded for this clone. This rearrangement joins TRBV5-1 to TRBJ2-7; tentatively, D is TRBD1 (5 bases). Trimming shortened V by 3 bases and J by 3 bases, and 16 bases separated the two germline ends. CDR1 is SGHRS and CDR2 is YFSETQ in the germline V gene. The CDR3 has 15 amino acids. CDR3: CASSWGQSPSYEQYF. As DNA, the CDR3 is TGCGCCAGCAGCTGGGGCCAGTCCCCAAGCTACGAGCAGTACTTC.

This chain joins TRBV27 and TRBJ1-2, with 7 bases aligning to TRBD1. Germline loops: CDR1 MNHEY, CDR2 SMNVEV (reference sequence). The CDR3 sequence is 13 residues long. Germline trimming cut 5 bases from V and 4 bases from J; bases unmatched to any gene: 4. The CDR3 region is CASSVTGLYGYTF. CDR3 nucleotide sequence: TGTGCCAGCAGTGTGACAGGGCTCTATGGCTACACCTTC.

The chain uses TRBV29-1 and TRBJ2-7; weak D call: TRBD1 (5 bases). The CDR3 totals 13 residues. Germline values: CDR1 SQVTM, CDR2 ANQGSEA. Between the trimmed V and J ends, which lost 0 bases and 6 bases, there was a span of 12 bases. The CDR3 region has the DNA TGCAGCGTTGAAGATCTTGTGACAGCCGAGCAGTACTTC. Translating gives CSVEDLVTAEQYF.

The gene calls are TRBV19 and TRBJ2-7; 8 nucleotides match TRBD1. Germline V gene lookup returns CDR1 LNHDA and CDR2 SQIVND (reference sequence). CDR3 size: 15 residues. The V gene end was trimmed by 5 bases and the J gene end by 0 bases; junction bases not matched to a gene: 6. The CDR3 nucleotides read TGTGCCAGTAGTGTAGGGACAGGCAGCTCCTACGAGCAGTACTTC. It translates to CASSVGTGSSYEQYF.

The chain employs TRBV13 and TRBJ2-1; D might be TRBD2 (6 bases). Trimming removed 8 bases at V and 0 bases at J, with 11 bases between. The CDR3 consists of 14 residues. The germline CDR1 and CDR2 sequences are PRHDT and FYEKMQ (reference sequence). In DNA form, the CDR3 reads TGTGCCAGCCAAGGTAGCGGCTCCTACAATGAGCAGTTCTTC. It specifies CASQGSGSYNEQFF.

The rearrangement joins TRBV6-5 to TRBJ2-5; 7 bases fit TRBD1. The V gene end was trimmed by 5 bases and the J gene end by 11 bases; junction bases not matched to a gene: 11. Germline CDR1 reads MNHEY; CDR2 reads SVGAGI. The CDR3 has 13 residues. CDR3 in DNA: TGTGCCAGCAGTAACAGGGGTACCCTGGAGCAGTACTTC. Protein sequence: CASSNRGTLEQYF.

The chain uses TRBV27 and TRBJ1-5; D not resolved. Germline V CDR1 and CDR2: MNHEY, SMNVEV (reference sequence). This CDR3 is 15 amino acids long. V was clipped by 3 bases and J by 0 bases, with 9 bases between them. CDR3 protein: CASSFFKSSNQPQHF. CDR3 DNA: TGTGCCAGCAGTTTCTTCAAGAGTAGCAATCAGCCCCAGCATTTT.

V and J are TRBV5-4 and TRBJ1-2; 7 bases fit TRBD1. The CDR3 totals 13 residues. Germline V gene lookup returns CDR1 SGHNT and CDR2 YYREEE (reference sequence). J was trimmed by 3 bases and V by 3 bases; bases with no gene match: 2. CDR3 loop: CASSSDRDYGYTF. The CDR3 DNA is TGTGCCAGCAGCTCCGACAGGGACTATGGCTACACCTTC.

V usage is TRBV6-5 and J usage is TRBJ2-3; perhaps TRBD2 as D (6 bases). CDR1 and CDR2 from the germline V gene are MNHEY and SVGAGI. With 0 bases removed from V and 5 bases from J, the gap between germline ends came to 15 bases. The CDR3 contains 16 residues. CDR3 nucleotide sequence: TGTGCCAGCAGTTACTCGTCCGGGAGCATGGTAGATACGCAGTATTTT. Protein sequence: CASSYSSGSMVDTQYF.

CDR3 DNA: TGTGCCAGCAGCTTAGACGACAGGTTATCGTACGAGCAGTACTTC. Protein sequence: CASSLDDRLSYEQYF. The chain uses TRBV11-2 and TRBJ2-7, with D perhaps matching TRBD1 (6 bases). V lost 0 bases to trimming and J lost 4 bases, with 13 bases between them. CDR1 is SGHAT, CDR2 FQNNGV, per germline. The CDR3 length is 15 residues.

The J gene is TRBJ2-2, the V gene TRBV5-1; tentative D call: TRBD2 (5 bases). The CDR3 is 14 residues long. V dropped 4 bases and J dropped 7 bases, with 14 bases sitting between them. Germline V gene sequence: CDR1 SGHRS, CDR2 YFSETQ. In DNA, the CDR3 is TGCGCCAGCAGCCCCGGACTGAGCCGCGGGGAGCTGTTTTTT. It yields the protein CASSPGLSRGELFF.

This clone has only one observation. The chain employs TRBV5-4 and TRBJ2-1, with TRBD2 identical over 12 bases. With V trimmed by 2 bases and J by 7 bases, 4 bases remained unmatched. Germline assignment: CDR1 SGHNT and CDR2 YYREEE (reference sequence). The CDR3 is 15 amino acids. In DNA, the CDR3 is TGTGCCAGCAGCTTTAGGACTAGCGGGATTAATGAGCAGTTCTTC. Residues: CASSFRTSGINEQFF.

V is TRBV30 and J is TRBJ1-1, with TRBD1 identical over 10 bases. The CDR3 totals 15 residues. Per germline, CDR1 GTSNPN and CDR2 SVGIG (reference sequence). The junction had 7 bases not matched to a gene; V was cut back by 3 bases and J by 3 bases. This CDR3 reads CAWRTGTGVYTEAFF. CDR3 coding DNA: TGTGCCTGGAGGACCGGGACAGGGGTTTACACTGAAGCTTTCTTT.

CDR3 sequence: CASSRDSLSNQPQHF. The DNA of the CDR3 is TGTGCCAGCAGCCGGGACAGTCTAAGCAATCAGCCCCAGCATTTT. V gene TRBV6-6 combines with J gene TRBJ1-5; 7 bases fit TRBD1. The CDR3 contains 15 residues. Germline V gene sequence: CDR1 MNHNY, CDR2 SVGAGI (reference sequence). Unmatched junction bases numbered 6, after V lost 6 bases and J lost 1 base.